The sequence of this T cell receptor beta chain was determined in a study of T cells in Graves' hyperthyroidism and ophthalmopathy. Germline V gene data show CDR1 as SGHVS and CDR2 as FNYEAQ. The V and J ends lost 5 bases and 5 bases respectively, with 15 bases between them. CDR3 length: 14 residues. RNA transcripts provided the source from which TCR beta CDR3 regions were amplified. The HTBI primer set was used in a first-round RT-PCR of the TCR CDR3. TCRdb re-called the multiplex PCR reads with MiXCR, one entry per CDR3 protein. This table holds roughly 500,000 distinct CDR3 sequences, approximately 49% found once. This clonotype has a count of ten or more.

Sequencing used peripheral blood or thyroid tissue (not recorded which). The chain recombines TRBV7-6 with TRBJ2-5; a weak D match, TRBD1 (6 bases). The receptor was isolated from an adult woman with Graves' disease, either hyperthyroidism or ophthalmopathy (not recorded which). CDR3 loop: CASSPRAGVETQYF. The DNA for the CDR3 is TGTGCCAGCAGCCCAAGAGCAGGGGTGGAGACCCAGTACTTC. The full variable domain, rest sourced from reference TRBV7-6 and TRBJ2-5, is GAGVSQSPRYKVTKRGQDVALRCDPISGHVSLYWYRQALGQGPEFLTYFNYEAQQDKSGLPNDRFSAERPEGSISTLTIQRTEQRDSAMYRCASSPRAGVETQYFGPGTRLLVL.